These 24 T cell receptor beta chains share one sample of origin, sequenced in a study of response to subunit inactivated influenza vaccine. Each CDR3 protein gets one entry after TCRdb re-called the RT-PCR reads with MiXCR. Among around 580,000 distinct CDR3 sequences listed, around 13% were seen once. The sequencing here drew on PBMCs from blood, taken about 12 days after vaccination. The receptors originated from a man aged 45-65 years who received an inactivated influenza vaccine.

A few counts support this clonotype. V gene TRBV7-6 combines with J gene TRBJ2-1, with D perhaps matching TRBD1 (6 bases). Germline CDR1 and CDR2: SGHVS and FNYEAQ. V was cut by 5 bases and J by 7 bases, with 15 bases left in between. There are 14 residues in the CDR3. CDR3 bases: TGTGCCAGCAGCCGTATGACCACAGGGAATGAGCAGTTCTTC. Its translation: CASSRMTTGNEQFF.

Ten or more counts support this clonotype. V usage is TRBV20-1 and J usage is TRBJ1-1; D is undetermined. The ends were cut back, 0 bases at V and 2 bases at J, with 4 bases in the middle. Per germline, CDR1 DFQATT and CDR2 SNEGSKA (reference sequence). CDR3 length: 12 amino acids. CDR3 sequence (DNA): TGCAGTGCTAGAGAAGGAAACACTGAAGCTTTCTTT. This encodes CSAREGNTEAFF.

This clonotype was counted at least ten times. The V gene is TRBV9, the J gene TRBJ2-1; 11 bases align to TRBD2. The CDR3 is 14 residues long. V trimming: 6 bases; J trimming: 7 bases; junction bases outside the gene matches: 6. Germline CDR1 is SGDLS and CDR2 is YYNGEE. CDR3: CASTGASGGNEQFF. CDR3 DNA sequence: TGTGCCAGCACAGGTGCTAGCGGGGGGAATGAGCAGTTCTTC.

This clonotype was picked up a small number of times. The V call is TRBV11-1, the J call TRBJ2-5; TRBD2 aligns across 7 bases. Per germline, CDR1 SGHAT and CDR2 FQDESV (reference sequence). Trimming cost V 2 bases and J 5 bases; bases outside gene matches: 11. The CDR3 runs 16 residues. DNA of the CDR3: TGTGCCAGCAGCTTACCGCCGGGGGGTATCAAGGAGACCCAGTACTTC. Its protein is CASSLPPGGIKETQYF.

This clonotype was picked up a small number of times. CDR3 in amino acids: CASSLLTSGRNEQFF. Written as DNA, the CDR3 is TGTGCCAGCAGCTTATTGACTAGCGGACGAAATGAGCAGTTCTTC. The V call is TRBV7-2, the J call TRBJ2-1; TRBD2 matches at 9 bases. CDR1 is SGHTA and CDR2 is FQGNSA in the germline V gene. The CDR3 runs to 15 residues. The V segment lost 2 bases and the J segment 7 bases; nucleotides outside the gene matches: 6.

Remarks on this clonotype: At one end the junction does not follow the germline gene, possibly because of a read error. The chain employs TRBV6-2 or TRBV6-3 and TRBJ2-1; TRBD2 matches 7 bases. Per the germline V gene, CDR1 is MNHEY and CDR2 is SVGEGT. This CDR3 comprises 16 residues. The CDR3 protein is CASSYLAELTYSEQFF. In DNA form, the CDR3 reads TGTGCCAGCAGTTACCTAGCGGAGCTTACCTACAGTGAGCAGTTCTTC.

The chain joins TRBV7-3 to TRBJ1-2; maybe TRBD1 (5 bases). The CDR3 length is 13 residues. Germline V gene sequence: CDR1 SGHTA, CDR2 FQGTGA. V lost 0 bases, J lost 8 bases, and 10 bases lay in between. The CDR3 sequence: CASSLTDGAGYTF. CDR3 DNA sequence: TGTGCCAGCAGCTTAACGGACGGGGCCGGCTACACCTTC.

The chain joins TRBV7-8 to TRBJ2-2, with D hard to call. Deletions cut 4 bases from V and 6 bases from J, with 12 bases between. The V gene's germline CDR1 is SGHVS and CDR2 FQNEAQ. This CDR3 comprises 14 residues. The CDR3: CASSSLMVAGELFF. The CDR3 bases are TGTGCCAGCAGCTCCTTGATGGTCGCCGGGGAGCTGTTTTTT.

This chain connects TRBV20-1 to TRBJ1-2; D is perhaps TRBD1 (5 bases). Germline CDR1 DFQATT, CDR2 SNEGSKA (reference sequence). V dropped 0 bases and J dropped 6 bases, with 14 bases sitting between them. The CDR3 totals 14 residues. The CDR3 loop reads CSAREPRAGDGYTF. The DNA of the CDR3 is TGCAGTGCTAGAGAACCCAGGGCAGGTGATGGCTACACCTTC.

This clonotype was seen at least ten times. The chain couples TRBV11-2 to TRBJ2-5; D ambiguous. Per the germline V gene, CDR1 is SGHAT and CDR2 is FQNNGV. V lost 0 bases and J 7 bases, leaving 6 bases between the germline ends. CDR3 length: 12 amino acids. CDR3 region: CASSLDPRTQYF. CDR3 nucleotide sequence: TGTGCCAGCAGCTTAGATCCGCGGACCCAGTACTTC.

V is TRBV15 and J is TRBJ1-2; D gene unclear. Germline-derived CDR1 and CDR2 are LNHNV and YYDKDF (reference sequence). CDR3 size: 16 residues. V was clipped by 0 bases and J by 0 bases, with 11 bases between them. The CDR3 spells CATSRDHITTNYGYTF. In DNA, the CDR3 is TGTGCCACCAGCAGAGATCATATCACAACTAACTATGGCTACACCTTC.

The V call is TRBV7-2, the J call TRBJ2-1; TRBD1 matches 7 bases. Trimming at V came to 1 base and at J to 10 bases, leaving 7 bases not matched to a gene. The CDR3 loop spans 14 amino acids. CDR1 and CDR2 from the germline V gene are SGHTA and FQGNSA. Here the CDR3 DNA reads TGTGCCAGCAGCTTAGTTCTCCGGGACAGCGAGCAGTTCTTC. Protein sequence: CASSLVLRDSEQFF.

This clonotype has a handful of counts. The chain uses TRBV5-5 and TRBJ1-6; D ambiguous. The CDR3 consists of 13 residues. Germline V lookup: CDR1 SGHKS, CDR2 YYEKEE (reference sequence). V lost 1 base and J lost 9, with 8 bases in between. CDR3 sequence reads: CASSLHGISPLHF. The CDR3 coding sequence is TGTGCCAGCAGCTTGCACGGGATTTCACCCCTCCACTTT.

V and J are TRBV15 and TRBJ2-2; unclear D gene. V was shortened by 2 bases and J by 6 bases, with 10 bases between the two germline ends. Germline lookup yields CDR1 LNHNV and CDR2 YYDKDF (reference sequence). The CDR3 has 14 amino acids. CDR3 sequence reads: CATSRSATAGELFF. In DNA, the CDR3 is TGTGCCACCAGCAGATCAGCAACCGCCGGGGAGCTGTTTTTT.

This clonotype was seen more than once but under ten times. V gene TRBV15 combines with J gene TRBJ2-3, with a tentative D call TRBD1 (5 bases). The CDR3 runs 14 residues. Germline lookup yields CDR1 LNHNV and CDR2 YYDKDF (reference sequence). V dropped 6 bases and J dropped 3 bases, with 13 bases sitting between them. The CDR3 region has the DNA TGTGCCACCAGGGCCTTCTCAGGGACAGATACGCAGTATTTT. Translation: CATRAFSGTDTQYF.

The gene calls are TRBV27 and TRBJ2-7; 9 bases align to TRBD1. The CDR3 runs 14 residues. V was pared by 5 bases and J by 4 bases, with 6 bases of the junction left unmatched. Germline CDR1 is MNHEY and CDR2 is SMNVEV (reference sequence). Here the CDR3 reads CASSRTGVVYEQYF. CDR3 nucleotides: TGTGCCAGCAGTCGGACAGGGGTTGTGTACGAGCAGTACTTC.

CDR3 protein: CASRLAGPRTGELFF. The CDR3 DNA sequence: TGTGCCAGCAGACTAGCGGGGCCTCGCACCGGGGAGCTGTTTTTT. This chain joins TRBV3-1 and TRBJ2-2, with 10 bases aligning to TRBD2. V trimming: 6 bases; J trimming: 4 bases; junction bases outside the gene matches: 5. Germline CDR1 is LGHDT and CDR2 is YNNKEL (reference sequence). The CDR3 contains 15 residues.

This clonotype has ten or more counts. The chain has TRBV5-6 and TRBJ1-6; no reliable D call. CDR1 is SGHDT, CDR2 YYEEEE, per germline. The CDR3 is made up of 14 amino acids. V was trimmed by 2 bases and J by 9 bases, leaving 12 bases between them. CDR3 in DNA: TGTGCCAGCAGCTTACTGGGAATGGGTTCACCCCTCCACTTT. Translation: CASSLLGMGSPLHF.

In its sample, this clonotype was seen a few times. CDR3 amino acids: CASSYSRDSGDEQFF. The CDR3 nucleotides are TGTGCCAGCAGTTACTCCCGGGACTCTGGGGATGAGCAGTTCTTC. The chain is built from TRBV6-5 and TRBJ2-1; possibly TRBD2 for D (6 bases). Looked up from germline, CDR1 is MNHEY and CDR2 is SVGAGI. V lost 0 bases and J lost 8, with 14 bases in between. The CDR3 consists of 15 residues.

This clonotype showed up just a few times. This sequence joins TRBV3-1 and TRBJ2-7; weak D call: TRBD1 (6 bases). The CDR3 has 15 amino acids. V was pared by 1 base and J by 0 bases, with 10 bases between. Germline V CDR1 and CDR2: LGHDT, YNNKEL (reference sequence). CDR3 coding DNA: TGTGCCAGCAGCCAAGGGGGGACAAACTCCTACGAGCAGTACTTC. Translating it yields CASSQGGTNSYEQYF.

This rearrangement joins TRBV20-1 to TRBJ2-5, with TRBD1 as a possible D gene (7 bases). From germline, CDR1 is DFQATT and CDR2 SNEGSKA (reference sequence). The CDR3 covers 13 residues. Trimming pared 5 bases from V and 4 bases from J, leaving 14 bases between. The CDR3 region is CSAGRTGGETQYF. The CDR3 DNA follows: TGCAGTGCTGGGAGGACAGGAGGAGAGACCCAGTACTTC.

This clonotype has only a few counts. V usage is TRBV11-2 and J usage is TRBJ1-2; D may be TRBD1 (5 bases). Germline V gene sequence: CDR1 SGHAT, CDR2 FQNNGV. The V and J ends lost 3 bases and 4 bases respectively, with 12 bases between them. This CDR3 has 14 amino acids. The CDR3 here is CASSFAGLGYGYTF. The CDR3 DNA reads as TGTGCCAGCAGCTTCGCGGGACTGGGCTATGGCTACACCTTC.

This clonotype was picked up a small number of times. The CDR3 loop is CSAEDSYEQYF. The CDR3 DNA reads as TGCAGTGCTGAGGACAGCTACGAGCAGTACTTC. This chain uses TRBV20-1 with TRBJ2-7; possible D gene TRBD1, 6 bases. The germline V gene has CDR1 DFQATT and CDR2 SNEGSKA (reference sequence). The CDR3 extends over 11 amino acids. Trimming left V 5 bases short and J 3 bases short, with 8 bases between.

This clonotype was counted only a few times. This rearrangement joins TRBV29-1 to TRBJ2-7; 7 positions match TRBD2. V lost 5 bases and J lost 0; bases outside the gene matches: 7. The CDR3 totals 14 residues. Germline values: CDR1 SQVTM, CDR2 ANQGSEA. The DNA for the CDR3 is TGCAGCGTTTCGGGGGGTCAGAGCTCCTACGAGCAGTACTTC. It specifies CSVSGGQSSYEQYF.